This TCR beta chain was observed in a study of cytomegalovirus exposure and HLA in healthy donors. The study, taken as a whole, reports: According to an earlier analysis, most TCR beta V segments yielded productive rearrangements about 90% or about 30% of the time. Reported findings show TCR beta sequences accurately forecast HLA-A and HLA-B alleles in most subjects. Presence/absence analyses treated sequencing depth as roughly uniform across donors.

The germline CDR1 and CDR2 sequences are GTSNPN and SVGIG (reference sequence). The V and J ends lost 4 bases and 6 bases respectively, with 12 bases between them. The CDR3 sequence is 13 residues long. In the PCR, 60 Vbeta and 13 Jbeta primers were used. This table comes from immunoSEQ multiplex PCR, and its TCRdb copy is limited to in-frame clones, with some not included. The sample holds about 140,000 clones, around 65% seen once. Regarding this clone: Its antigen is unknown.

The sequencing input was PBMCs. The V call is TRBV30, the J call TRBJ1-4, with D maybe TRBD1 (5 bases). The receptor was isolated from a male donor in good health and CMV-seronegative. In nucleotides, the CDR3 is TGTGCCTGGACGGGGGGGGGTGATGAAAAACTGTTTTTT. Its translation is CAWTGGGDEKLFF.